This T cell receptor (beta chain) is from a study of vaccination and CD4 T cells after COVID-19 (dated by TCRdb to between 2021 and 2023). General notes on the study: Every convalescent patient had a positive nasal swab PCR test for SARS-CoV-2, with mild disease in 9 or 10 patients and severe disease in one. In 9 to 11 COVID-19 convalescent patients and 4 infection-naive healthy vaccine recipients, researchers compared the spike-specific CD4+ TCR repertoire from before mRNA vaccination with the repertoire from after. Post-vaccine blood samples were obtained a median of approximately 74 days after the second vaccine dose, with a range of roughly 13 to 250 days. Participants got two doses of the Pfizer-BioNTech BNT162b2 vaccine (n=8) or two doses of the Moderna mRNA-1273 vaccine (n=2). The convalescent cohort comprised six males and four females, including two Hispanic individuals, seven Caucasians, two Asians and one multiracial person. Post-COVID blood samples from convalescent patients were collected a median of about 100 days after diagnosis, with a range of about 35 to 161 days. What the study reported, not specific to this receptor: The median number of SARS-CoV-2-reactive clonotypes rose from under 25 after infection to about 40 after vaccination, but the change was not significant. In convalescent patients, a median 86.3% of post-vaccine SARS-CoV-2-reactive clones were detected only after vaccination, and vaccine-specific priming was suggested by this finding. Only a relatively small number of convalescent patients were included in the study, and early timepoints following natural infection were not analyzed. Of the vaccine-specific clones in convalescent patients, 304 of 307, or nearly all, reacted only to SARS-CoV-2 spike and did not cross-react with common cold coronaviruses.

The positive SARS-CoV-2 PCR tests of the convalescent patients were dated from March to December 2020, before the Alpha, Beta and Delta variants emerged in the United States. PBMCs were separated from whole blood using Ficoll-Paque Plus gradient centrifugation and then either used fresh or cryopreserved at -140C. There are 11 amino acids in the CDR3, from cysteine to phenylalanine inclusive. Only the CDR3 region is kept as DNA, spanning 33 bases read in frame from base 1. V and J are truncated by 1 base and 7 bases respectively, leaving an intervening sequence of 8 bases. Per the germline V gene (reference sequence), DFQATT is the CDR1 and SNEGSKA is the CDR2. The sample holds a few counts of this clonotype. Its antigen has not been determined. Base quality data are lacking; no much larger clone is found one base away. Libraries were made using PCR. The data were produced on an Illumina iSeq 100. Regarding the original processing steps: Non-productive sequences were filtered out, and CDR3s that did not start with C, did not end with F or W, or were shorter than 7 amino acids were discarded. Using R version 3.6.1, CDR3 homology was evaluated through Levenshtein distances (stringdist) along with unrooted phylogenetic trees (ape). TCRdb applied fastp at Q25 and MiXCR to the public reads, then kept only in-frame beta chains. Each CDR3 protein appears once, grouped with its most common genes and DNA. The authors' filters were not applied to this entry. The sample table holds 20,000 to 25,000 distinct CDR3 sequences, of which under 60% were seen once. The leading ten clones occupy less than 1.5% of the sample.

The origin of this receptor is a human donor who had recovered from COVID-19. This specimen consisted of CD4+ T cells from blood, obtained before SARS-CoV-2 vaccination. The rearranged segments are TRBV20-1 and TRBJ2-7, and perhaps TRBD2 as D gene, on 5 matching bases. The DNA sequence follows: TGCAGTGCTAGAGTCATAGCGGAGCAGTACTTC. Its protein product is CSARVIAEQYF.